This T cell receptor beta chain derives from a study of T cells after yellow fever vaccination. As TCR cDNA was made by 5'RACE template switching, a universal primer site and UMIs were added. TCRdb used MiXCR to reprocess the 5' RACE reads, holding one entry per CDR3 protein. The table lists 250,000 or so distinct CDR3 sequences, approximately 3.5% of them singletons, with about 19% in the top ten. This clonotype has ten or more counts. V shed 1 base and J shed 1 base, with 7 bases lying between them. The germline V gene has CDR1 MNHEY and CDR2 SMNVEV (reference sequence). The CDR3 runs 15 residues. The rearrangement uses TRBV27 and TRBJ2-2, with D perhaps matching TRBD1 (6 bases). The specimen was PBMCs, collected 15 days after the yellow fever booster vaccination. This TCR derives from a man between 18 and 35 years old who received the YFV17D yellow fever vaccine. CDR3 nucleotides: TGTGCCAGCAGTTTATACAGGGAGAACACCGGGGAGCTGTTTTTT. Residues: CASSLYRENTGELFF.